This T cell receptor (beta chain) was found in a study of technical replicates of blood from a handful of donors. The protocol was immunoSEQ multiplex PCR, while the TCRdb copy is restricted to in-frame clones and leaves out a portion. The table lists over 85,000 clones, 96% of them singletons. The receptor was isolated from a human donor in good health. The sequenced material came from T cells isolated from PBMCs.

The CDR3 region has the DNA TGTGCCAGCAGCCCAGGGTCCGGCTATGGCTACACCTTC. Translation: CASSPGSGYGYTF. The J gene is TRBJ1-2, the V gene TRBV7-9, with D maybe TRBD1 (5 bases). Per the germline V gene, CDR1 is SEHNR and CDR2 is FQNEAQ (reference sequence). V was pared by 5 bases and J by 4 bases, with 11 bases between. This CDR3 region has 13 residues. Full variable domain (missing parts from reference TRBV7-9 and TRBJ1-2): DTGVSQNPRHKITKRGQNVTFRCDPISEHNRLYWYRQTLGQGPEFLTYFQNEAQLEKSRLLSDRFSAERPKGSFSTLEIQRTEQGDSAMYLCASSPGSGYGYTFGSGTRLTVV.